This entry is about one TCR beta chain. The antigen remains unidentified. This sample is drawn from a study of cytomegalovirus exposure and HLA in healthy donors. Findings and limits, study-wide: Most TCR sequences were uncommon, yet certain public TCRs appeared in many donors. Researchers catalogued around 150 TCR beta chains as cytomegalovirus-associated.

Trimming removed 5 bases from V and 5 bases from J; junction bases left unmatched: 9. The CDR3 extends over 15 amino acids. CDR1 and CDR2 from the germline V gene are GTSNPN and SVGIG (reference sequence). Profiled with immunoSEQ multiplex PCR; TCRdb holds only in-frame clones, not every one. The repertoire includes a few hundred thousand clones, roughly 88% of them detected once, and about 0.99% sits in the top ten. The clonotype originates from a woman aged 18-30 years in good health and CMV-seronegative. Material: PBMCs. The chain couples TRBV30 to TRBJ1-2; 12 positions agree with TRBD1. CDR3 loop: CAWRGRDRGQYGYTF. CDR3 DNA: TGTGCCTGGCGAGGAAGGGACAGGGGGCAATATGGCTACACCTTC.